The 24 T cell receptor beta chains below were found in one sample sequenced in a study of blood T cell repertoires in COVID-19. TCRdb's copy holds only in-frame clones and misses some; the assay was immunoSEQ multiplex PCR. This sample yields 110,000 to 150,000 clones, of which 84% are seen a single time; 44% belongs to the top ten. The sequenced sample consisted of peripheral blood. These receptors were collected from a human donor in a cohort sampled during active COVID-19.

The V call is TRBV7-2, the J call TRBJ2-1; 9 bases map to TRBD1. V was pared by 3 bases and J by 4 bases, with 4 bases of the junction left unmatched. This CDR3 region has 15 residues. The germline V gene encodes CDR1 SGHTA and CDR2 FQGNSA. In nucleotides, the CDR3 is TGTGCCAGCAGCTTGCAGGACAGGGGATACAATGAGCAGTTCTTC. Protein sequence: CASSLQDRGYNEQFF.

The table lists this clone with a few counts. V usage is TRBV18 and J usage is TRBJ2-5; 7 bases are shared with TRBD2. The V gene end was trimmed by 5 bases and the J gene end by 1 base; junction bases not matched to a gene: 4. There are 14 residues in the CDR3. Germline V gene sequence: CDR1 KGHSH, CDR2 LQKENI. The CDR3 sequence is CASSETSPQETQYF. DNA of the CDR3: TGTGCCAGCTCAGAGACTAGCCCCCAAGAGACCCAGTACTTC. Full variable domain (missing parts from reference TRBV18 and TRBJ2-5): NAGVMQNPRHLVRRRGQEARLRCSPMKGHSHVYWYRQLPEEGLKFMVYLQKENIIDESGMPKERFSAEFPKEGPSILRIQQVVRGDSAAYFCASSETSPQETQYFGPGTRLLVL.

The V and J genes are TRBV5-6 and TRBJ2-7; the match to TRBD2 covers 9 bases. This CDR3 has 16 residues. Germline CDR1 and CDR2: SGHDT and YYEEEE. V was pared by 0 bases and J by 2 bases, with 6 bases of the junction left unmatched. The CDR3: CASSLGLAGPTYEQYV. The CDR3 coding sequence is TGTGCCAGCAGCTTGGGCCTAGCGGGACCCACCTACGAGCAGTACGTC.

The chain couples TRBV11-3 to TRBJ2-7, with no clear D. V was pared by 1 base and J by 0 bases, with 7 bases between. This CDR3 comprises 14 residues. The V gene's germline CDR1 is SGHNT and CDR2 YENEEA. The CDR3 sequence: CASSLGWASYEQYF. CDR3 nucleotides: TGTGCCAGCAGCTTAGGATGGGCCTCCTACGAGCAGTACTTC.

The chain employs TRBV3-1 (or the pseudogene TRBV3-2) and TRBJ1-2; 12 bases align to TRBD1. CDR3 size: 18 residues. Germline CDR1 and CDR2: LGHDT and YNNKEL (reference sequence). The V segment lost 6 bases and the J segment 0 bases; nucleotides outside the gene matches: 11. CDR3 sequence reads: CASSLLGTGGRSNYGYTF. The CDR3 bases are TGTGCCAGCAGTCTCCTGGGGACAGGGGGCCGATCTAACTATGGCTACACCTTC.

V is TRBV6-2 or TRBV6-3 and J is TRBJ1-1, with D unresolved. CDR3 size: 11 residues. V was clipped by 6 bases and J by 7 bases, with 9 bases between them. The germline CDR1 and CDR2 sequences are MNHEY and SVGEGT. Written as DNA, the CDR3 is TGTGCCAGCAGCTGGCAAGTTGAAGCTTTCTTT. Encoded protein: CASSWQVEAFF.

This chain connects TRBV7-2 to TRBJ2-6, with a tentative D call TRBD1 (6 bases). CDR3 size: 16 residues. Between the trimmed V and J ends, which lost 10 bases and 0 bases, there was a span of 16 bases. Germline CDR1 and CDR2: SGHTA and FQGNSA. CDR3 region: CAISGTQNSGANVLTF. The DNA for the CDR3 is TGTGCCATTTCTGGGACACAAAACTCTGGGGCCAACGTCCTGACTTTC.

This chain links TRBV7-8 with TRBJ2-1; 11 bases match TRBD2. The CDR3 totals 17 residues. The germline V gene encodes CDR1 SGHVS and CDR2 FQNEAQ. V dropped 3 bases and J dropped 4; count of bases not matched to a gene: 8. In nucleotides, the CDR3 is TGTGCCAGCAGCTTTCTAGCGGGAGGCCTCGGATACAATGAGCAGTTCTTC. This encodes CASSFLAGGLGYNEQFF.

The chain couples TRBV5-4 to TRBJ2-5; 10 bases align to TRBD2. There are 15 residues in the CDR3. V gave up 4 bases and J gave up 5 bases; unmatched junction bases: 8. CDR1 is SGHNT, CDR2 YYREEE, per germline (reference sequence). The chain's CDR3 is CASSIQRGGLETQYF. In DNA form, the CDR3 reads TGTGCCAGCAGCATCCAGCGGGGGGGCCTGGAGACCCAGTACTTC.

The genes are TRBV5-1 and TRBJ2-2; TRBD2 matches 7 bases. Trimming removed 5 bases from V and 4 bases from J; junction bases left unmatched: 11. The germline V gene has CDR1 SGHRS and CDR2 YFSETQ. CDR3 length: 16 amino acids. The chain's CDR3 is CASSHEGGTSTGELFF. The CDR3 DNA reads TGCGCCAGCAGTCATGAGGGAGGGACGAGCACCGGGGAGCTGTTTTTT. Variable domain in full (rest from reference TRBV5-1 and TRBJ2-2): KAGVTQTPRYLIKTRGQQVTLSCSPISGHRSVSWYQQTPGQGLQFLFEYFSETQRNKGNFPGRFSGRQFSNSRSEMNVSTLELGDSALYLCASSHEGGTSTGELFFGEGSRLTVL.

The chain combines TRBV28 with TRBJ1-2, with D unclear. This CDR3 region has 14 residues. Trimming stripped 5 bases from V and 4 bases from J, with 14 bases between. Per the germline V gene, CDR1 is MDHEN and CDR2 is SYDVKM. Written as DNA, the CDR3 is TGTGCCAGCAGTCGGAGGACGGCAATCTATGGCTACACCTTC. Translated: CASSRRTAIYGYTF.

The chain carries TRBV9 and TRBJ1-2, with D possibly TRBD1 on 5 matching bases. The germline V gene encodes CDR1 SGDLS and CDR2 YYNGEE. This CDR3 contains 15 residues. Trimming took 0 bases from V and 8 from J, leaving 17 bases between them. CDR3: CASSVDFQGARGYTF. The CDR3, as DNA: TGTGCCAGCAGCGTAGACTTCCAGGGCGCTCGAGGCTACACCTTC.

The chain links TRBV7-2 to TRBJ1-1; D gene uncertain. Germline CDR1 is SGHTA and CDR2 is FQGNSA. The CDR3 runs to 13 residues. Trimming removed 5 bases from V and 2 bases from J, with 9 bases in between. CDR3 region: CASSEESNTEAFF. The CDR3 DNA sequence: TGTGCCAGCAGCGAAGAGAGTAACACTGAAGCTTTCTTT.

This clone is a singleton in its sample. The V call is TRBV11-3, the J call TRBJ2-1; 11 bases line up with TRBD2. V was clipped by 5 bases and J by 8 bases; unmatched bases: 8. The germline V gene has CDR1 SGHNT and CDR2 YENEEA. This CDR3 has 15 residues. The CDR3 is CASSVLAGDSYEQFF. The DNA for the CDR3 is TGTGCCAGCAGCGTACTAGCGGGGGATTCCTATGAGCAGTTCTTC.

The CDR3: CASSSGEPYTYEQYF. CDR3 in DNA: TGTGCCAGCAGTTCAGGGGAGCCTTATACCTACGAGCAGTACTTC. V is TRBV7-2 and J is TRBJ2-7; D possibly corresponds to TRBD1 (6 bases). Per the germline V gene, CDR1 is SGHTA and CDR2 is FQGNSA. The V end was cut by 6 bases, the J end by 2 bases, with 17 bases between. The CDR3 covers 15 residues.

The chain recombines TRBV6-5 with TRBJ2-7; TRBD2 is a possible D gene (7 bases). The CDR3 covers 14 residues. Germline lookup yields CDR1 MNHEY and CDR2 SVGAGI. Between the trimmed V and J ends, which lost 7 bases and 1 base, there was a span of 14 bases. CDR3 sequence (DNA): TGTGCCAGCACCAGAGGGGGGGAATCCTACGAGCAGTACTTC. This codes for CASTRGGESYEQYF.

The gene calls are TRBV13 and TRBJ2-1, with D perhaps TRBD1 (5 bases). CDR1 and CDR2 (germline): PRHDT, FYEKMQ (reference sequence). V shed 5 bases and J shed 7 bases, with 15 bases lying between them. The CDR3 is made up of 14 amino acids. CDR3 region: CASSRFDRGNEQFF. In nucleotides, the CDR3 is TGTGCCAGCAGCCGGTTTGACAGAGGAAATGAGCAGTTCTTC.

The genes are TRBV11-2 and TRBJ2-5, with D tentatively TRBD2 (7 bases). Germline loops: CDR1 SGHAT, CDR2 FQNNGV. Trimming stripped 3 bases from V and 5 bases from J, with 25 bases between. This CDR3 comprises 18 residues. The CDR3 DNA reads TGTGCCAGCAGCTTGGAGAAACGGGGAGGGGGGGATTTCGAGACCCAGTACTTC. Its translation: CASSLEKRGGGDFETQYF.

The chain employs TRBV12-3 or TRBV12-4 and TRBJ1-4, with unresolved D. V dropped 1 base and J dropped 10 bases, with 10 bases sitting between them. The CDR3 is made up of 13 amino acids. The CDR3 region has the DNA TGTGCCAGCAGTTTAGGGGCAGGTACAAAACTGTTTTTT. Translation gives CASSLGAGTKLFF.

The sample holds a few counts of this clone. The CDR3 bases are TGTGCCAGCAGCTTAGAGTCCAGGGCTACCCGCCGGGAGACCCAGTACTTC. Protein: CASSLESRATRRETQYF. V is TRBV7-2 and J is TRBJ2-5; D is perhaps TRBD1 (5 bases). Germline V gives CDR1 SGHTA, CDR2 FQGNSA. V dropped 1 base and J dropped 5 bases, with 20 bases sitting between them. The CDR3 sequence is 17 residues long.

This clone was recorded once. This sequence joins TRBV5-1 and TRBJ1-2, with D hard to call. Germline CDR1 SGHRS, CDR2 YFSETQ. This CDR3 is built from 15 residues. The V gene lost 1 base and the J gene lost 6 bases, with 16 bases spanning the gap. DNA of the CDR3: TGCGCCAGCAGCTTGTGGGGAGGGATAGAGGATGGCTACACCTTC. Its protein is CASSLWGGIEDGYTF.

The chain uses TRBV5-1 and TRBJ2-3, with 14 bases matching TRBD2. Unmatched junction bases numbered 3, after V lost 3 bases and J lost 3 bases. Germline-derived CDR1 and CDR2 are SGHRS and YFSETQ. The CDR3 is 16 residues long. The CDR3 sequence: CASSWGTSGRTDTQYF. Here the CDR3 DNA reads TGCGCCAGCAGCTGGGGGACTAGCGGGAGAACAGATACGCAGTATTTT. The whole variable domain, filled in from reference TRBV5-1 and TRBJ2-3, reads KAGVTQTPRYLIKTRGQQVTLSCSPISGHRSVSWYQQTPGQGLQFLFEYFSETQRNKGNFPGRFSGRQFSNSRSEMNVSTLELGDSALYLCASSWGTSGRTDTQYFGPGTRLTVL.

The rearrangement uses TRBV18 and TRBJ1-3; TRBD1 might be the D (5 bases). V was clipped by 5 bases and J by 0 bases, with 17 bases between them. The CDR3 has 17 residues. CDR1 is KGHSH, CDR2 LQKENI, per germline. The CDR3 region is CASSGTSGTHSGNTIYF. CDR3 bases: TGTGCCAGCTCAGGGACCTCTGGGACTCACTCTGGAAACACCATATATTTT.

The chain couples TRBV5-1 to TRBJ2-1; 12 bases are a match to TRBD2. Looked up from germline, CDR1 is SGHRS and CDR2 is YFSETQ. V gave up 3 bases and J gave up 7 bases; unmatched junction bases: 5. This CDR3 region has 15 residues. CDR3 nucleotides: TGCGCCAGCAGCTCCAGACTAGCGGGAGTTAATGAGCAGTTCTTC. This codes for CASSSRLAGVNEQFF. The complete variable domain, with remaining parts taken from reference TRBV5-1 and TRBJ2-1, reads KAGVTQTPRYLIKTRGQQVTLSCSPISGHRSVSWYQQTPGQGLQFLFEYFSETQRNKGNFPGRFSGRQFSNSRSEMNVSTLELGDSALYLCASSSRLAGVNEQFFGPGTRLTVL.